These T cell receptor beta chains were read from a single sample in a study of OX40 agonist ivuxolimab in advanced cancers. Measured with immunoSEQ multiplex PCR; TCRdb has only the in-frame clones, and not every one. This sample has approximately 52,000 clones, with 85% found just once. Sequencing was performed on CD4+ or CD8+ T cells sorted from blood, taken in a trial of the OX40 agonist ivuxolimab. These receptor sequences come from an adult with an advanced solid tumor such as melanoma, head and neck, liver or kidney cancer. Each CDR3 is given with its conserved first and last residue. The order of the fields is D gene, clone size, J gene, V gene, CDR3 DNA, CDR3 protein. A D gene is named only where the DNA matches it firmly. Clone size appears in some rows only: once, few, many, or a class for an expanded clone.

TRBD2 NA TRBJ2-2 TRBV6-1 TGTGCCAGCAGTATCGTCGGGAGGATCACCGGGGAGCTGTTTTTT CASSIVGRITGELFF
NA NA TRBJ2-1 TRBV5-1 TGCGCCAGCAGCTCCCTAGCGAACTCCTACAATGAGCAGTTCTTC CASSSLANSYNEQFF
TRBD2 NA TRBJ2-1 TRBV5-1 TGCGCCAGCAGCTTGGGCCCCTTCGGGGGGGGATACAATGAGCAGTTCTTC CASSLGPFGGGYNEQFF
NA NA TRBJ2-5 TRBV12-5 TGTGCTAGTGGTTTGGCAAGTCAAGAGACCCAGTACTTC CASGLASQETQYF
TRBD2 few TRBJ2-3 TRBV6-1 TGTGCCAGCAGTGAACCACTAGCGGTTACAGATACGCAGTATTTT CASSEPLAVTDTQYF
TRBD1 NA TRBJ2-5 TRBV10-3 TGTGCCATCAGTGATTCGAAGGACAGGGTATCGGAGACCCAGTACTTC CAISDSKDRVSETQYF
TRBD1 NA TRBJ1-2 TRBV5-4 TGTGCCAGCAGCCCAACATCGACAGGGGGCAGGCGCTACACCTTC CASSPTSTGGRRYTF
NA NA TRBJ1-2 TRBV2 TGTGCCAGCAGTGATGAGGTTGGCTACACCTTC CASSDEVGYTF
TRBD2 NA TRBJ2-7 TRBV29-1 TGCAGCGTTGAGAGGATAGCGGGAGACTACGAGCAGTACTTC CSVERIAGDYEQYF
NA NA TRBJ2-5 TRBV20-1 TGCAGTGCTCATTCCGGCGAGACCCAGTACTTC CSAHSGETQYF
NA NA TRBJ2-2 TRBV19 TGTGCCAGTAGTACCACCAGGGTCACCGGGGAGCTGTTTTTT CASSTTRVTGELFF
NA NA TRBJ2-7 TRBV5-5 TGTGCCAGCAGCTTGGAGGGTCCCTACGAGCAGTACTTC CASSLEGPYEQYF
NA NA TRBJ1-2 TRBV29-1 TGCAGCGCAGGGAATGAGAACTATGGCTACACCTTC CSAGNENYGYTF
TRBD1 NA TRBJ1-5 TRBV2 TGTGCCAGCAGTGGGTCCCAACCGGGACAGGGCTTTCAGCCCCAGCATTTT CASSGSQPGQGFQPQHF
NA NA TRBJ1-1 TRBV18 TGTGCCAGCTCACTTGCAGAGGGGGGGAACACTGAAGCTTTCTTT CASSLAEGGNTEAFF
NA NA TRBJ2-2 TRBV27 TGTGCCAGCAGTCCCTCCTTACAGGGATGGCGCACCGGGGAGCTGTTTTTT CASSPSLQGWRTGELFF
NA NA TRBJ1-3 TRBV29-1 TGCAGCGTTCAGCTCCCCTCTGGAAACACCATATATTTT CSVQLPSGNTIYF
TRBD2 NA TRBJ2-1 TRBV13 TGTGCCAGCAGTCCCTCGTCCGGACTAGCCCGCAATGAGCAGTTCTTC CASSPSSGLARNEQFF